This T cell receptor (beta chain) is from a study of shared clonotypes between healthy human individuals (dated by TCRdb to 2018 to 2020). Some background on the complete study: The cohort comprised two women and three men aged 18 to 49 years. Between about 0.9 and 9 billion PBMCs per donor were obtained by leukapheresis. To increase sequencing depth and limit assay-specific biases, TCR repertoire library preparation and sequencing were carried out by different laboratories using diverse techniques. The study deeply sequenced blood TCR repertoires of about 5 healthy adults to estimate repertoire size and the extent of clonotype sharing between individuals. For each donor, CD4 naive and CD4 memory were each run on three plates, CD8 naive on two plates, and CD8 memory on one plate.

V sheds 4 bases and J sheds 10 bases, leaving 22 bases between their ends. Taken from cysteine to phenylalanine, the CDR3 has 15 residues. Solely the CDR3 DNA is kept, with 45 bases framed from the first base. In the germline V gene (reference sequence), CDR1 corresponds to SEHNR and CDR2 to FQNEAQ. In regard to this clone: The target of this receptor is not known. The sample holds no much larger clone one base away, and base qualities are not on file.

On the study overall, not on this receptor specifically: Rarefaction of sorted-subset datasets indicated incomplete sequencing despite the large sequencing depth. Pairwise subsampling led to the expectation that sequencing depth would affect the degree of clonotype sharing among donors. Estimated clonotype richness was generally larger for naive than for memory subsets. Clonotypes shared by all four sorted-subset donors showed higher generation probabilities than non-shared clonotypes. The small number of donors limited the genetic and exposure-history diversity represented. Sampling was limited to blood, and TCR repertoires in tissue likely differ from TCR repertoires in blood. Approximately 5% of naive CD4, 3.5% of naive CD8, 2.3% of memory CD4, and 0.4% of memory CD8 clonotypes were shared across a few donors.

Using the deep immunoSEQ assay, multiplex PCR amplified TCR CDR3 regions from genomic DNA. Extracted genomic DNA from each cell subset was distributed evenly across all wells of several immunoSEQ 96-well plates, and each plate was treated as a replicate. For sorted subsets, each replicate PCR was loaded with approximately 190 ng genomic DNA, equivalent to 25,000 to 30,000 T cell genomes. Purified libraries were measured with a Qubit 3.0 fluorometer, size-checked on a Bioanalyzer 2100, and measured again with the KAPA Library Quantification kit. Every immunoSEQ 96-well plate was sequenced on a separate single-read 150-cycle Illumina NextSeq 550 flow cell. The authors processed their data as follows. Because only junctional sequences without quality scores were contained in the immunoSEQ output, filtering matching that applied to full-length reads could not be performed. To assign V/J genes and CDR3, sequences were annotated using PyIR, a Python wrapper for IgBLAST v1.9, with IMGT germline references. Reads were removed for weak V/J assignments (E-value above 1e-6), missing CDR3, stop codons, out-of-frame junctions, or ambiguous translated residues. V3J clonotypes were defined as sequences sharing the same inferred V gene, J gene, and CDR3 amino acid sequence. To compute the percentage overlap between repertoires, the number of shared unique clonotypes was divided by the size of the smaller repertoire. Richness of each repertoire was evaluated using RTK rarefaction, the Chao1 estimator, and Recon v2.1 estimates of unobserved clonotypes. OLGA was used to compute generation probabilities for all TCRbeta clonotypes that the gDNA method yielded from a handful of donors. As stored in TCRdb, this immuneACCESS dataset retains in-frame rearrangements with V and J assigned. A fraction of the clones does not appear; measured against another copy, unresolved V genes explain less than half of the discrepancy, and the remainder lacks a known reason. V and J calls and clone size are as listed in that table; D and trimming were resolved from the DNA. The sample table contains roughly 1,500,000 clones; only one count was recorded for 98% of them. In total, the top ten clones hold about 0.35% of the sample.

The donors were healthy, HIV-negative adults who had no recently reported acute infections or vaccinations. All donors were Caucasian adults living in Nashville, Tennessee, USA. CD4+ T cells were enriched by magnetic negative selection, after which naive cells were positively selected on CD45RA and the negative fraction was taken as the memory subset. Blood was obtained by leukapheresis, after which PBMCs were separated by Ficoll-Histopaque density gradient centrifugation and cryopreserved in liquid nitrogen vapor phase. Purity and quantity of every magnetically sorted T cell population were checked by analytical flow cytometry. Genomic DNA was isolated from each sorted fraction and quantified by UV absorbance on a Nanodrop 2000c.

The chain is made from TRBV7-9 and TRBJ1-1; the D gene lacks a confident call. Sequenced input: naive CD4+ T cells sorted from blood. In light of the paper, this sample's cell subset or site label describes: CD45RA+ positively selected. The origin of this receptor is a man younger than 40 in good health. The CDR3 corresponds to CASSSPRDVFGVAFF. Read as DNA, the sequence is TGTGCCAGCAGCTCCCCCCGAGACGTATTTGGGGTAGCTTTCTTT.